This TCR beta chain was recorded in a study of glioma-infiltrating T cells after dendritic cell vaccination. The primer mix had 60 V beta and 13 J beta primers. Repertoires were generated with immunoSEQ multiplex PCR, while TCRdb's copy carries only in-frame clones and drops some. There are tens of thousands of clones in the sample; around 83% occur only once, and less than 9.5% lies in the top ten. The study's findings and limits: Higher TCR clonality did not directly relate to longer survival.

The CDR3 consists of 15 residues. Per germline, CDR1 MNHNS and CDR2 SASEGT. With 8 bases removed from V and 2 bases from J, the gap between germline ends came to 13 bases. Details on this clone: Its target is not known.

Specimen: blood, collected before dendritic cell vaccination. This clonotype was sampled from a human donor with glioblastoma. This chain joins TRBV6-1 and TRBJ1-6, with unresolved D. CDR3 nucleotides: TGTGCCAGCGTTCGCGGGGTGACCTATAATTCACCCCTCCACTTT. It codes for CASVRGVTYNSPLHF.